Following are 19 T cell receptor beta chains from one sample sequenced in a study of spatial heterogeneity in lung cancer (dated by TCRdb to the late 2010s). The time point label, read with the paper, signifies: blood at routine non-recurrence follow-up after resection. The library was made by 5' RACE. TCRdb shows the sequencer as NextSeq 500. The public reads were reprocessed in TCRdb via fastp at Q25 and MiXCR, keeping in-frame beta chains. Each CDR3 protein gets just one entry, which takes the most common genes and DNA from the rows behind it. The sample table shows more than 75,000 distinct CDR3 sequences, and just under 20% are seen once. The top ten constitute 20% to 25% of the sample. The sequenced sample was PBMCs, obtained at follow-up. These receptor sequences come from a male donor with early-stage non-small cell lung cancer.

This clonotype was picked up a small number of times. This chain connects TRBV30 to TRBJ2-7; D is possibly TRBD2 (6 bases). The CDR3 runs to 13 residues. Germline-derived CDR1 and CDR2 are GTSNPN and SVGIG (reference sequence). Trimming shortened V by 2 bases and J by 1 base, and 9 bases separated the two germline ends. The CDR3 DNA follows: TGTGCCTGGAGTTCTAGCGCGTCCTACGAGCAGTACTTC. It is translated as CAWSSSASYEQYF.

The V and J genes are TRBV5-1 and TRBJ1-2, with D perhaps matching TRBD1 (6 bases). With 4 bases removed from V and 0 bases from J, the gap between germline ends came to 13 bases. The CDR3 runs to 15 residues. Germline V lookup: CDR1 SGHRS, CDR2 YFSETQ. The CDR3 here is CASSPAGQTNYGYTF. The CDR3 nucleotides are TGCGCCAGCAGCCCCGCCGGACAGACTAACTATGGCTACACCTTC.

The chain uses TRBV6-2 or TRBV6-3 and TRBJ1-1; possible D gene TRBD1, 5 bases. The ends were cut back, 6 bases at V and 3 bases at J, with 11 bases in the middle. In germline, CDR1 is MNHEY, CDR2 SVGEGT. The CDR3 has 13 residues. The CDR3 sequence is CASRQTGYTEAFF. CDR3 DNA sequence: TGTGCCAGCAGGCAAACAGGTTACACTGAAGCTTTCTTT.

The rearrangement joins TRBV27 to TRBJ2-7, with D hard to call. The CDR3 has 11 amino acids. V was cut by 7 bases and J by 0 bases, with 4 bases left in between. Germline assignment: CDR1 MNHEY and CDR2 SMNVEV (reference sequence). CDR3 residues: CASNHSYEQYF. CDR3 DNA: TGTGCCAGCAATCACTCCTACGAGCAGTACTTC.

At least ten counts were recorded for this clonotype. The V gene is TRBV27, the J gene TRBJ2-6; D gene ambiguous. Germline V CDR1 and CDR2: MNHEY, SMNVEV (reference sequence). V was clipped by 8 bases and J by 0 bases, with 8 bases between them. The CDR3 consists of 14 residues. The CDR3 DNA sequence: TGTGCCAGCGGTTACCTCTCTGGGGCCAACGTCCTGACTTTC. Translating gives CASGYLSGANVLTF.

This clonotype was recorded many times. The chain couples TRBV6-1 to TRBJ2-7; weak D call: TRBD1 (6 bases). In germline, CDR1 is MNHNS, CDR2 SASEGT. V lost 6 bases and J lost 0, with 18 bases in between. The CDR3 contains 16 residues. This CDR3 reads CASRTLTRGNSYEQYV. The CDR3 nucleotides read TGTGCCAGCAGGACTCTTACCAGGGGTAACTCCTACGAGCAGTACGTC.

The chain carries TRBV5-1 and TRBJ2-7; the D gene is possibly TRBD1 (6 bases). The CDR3 extends over 15 amino acids. CDR1 and CDR2 from the germline V gene are SGHRS and YFSETQ. The V and J ends lost 5 bases and 0 bases respectively, with 15 bases between them. This CDR3 reads CASRRSWDTSYEQYF. DNA of the CDR3: TGCGCCAGCAGGCGATCTTGGGACACCTCCTACGAGCAGTACTTC.

This chain connects TRBV7-2 to TRBJ1-2; D is unresolved. Trimming pared 5 bases from V and 2 bases from J, leaving 9 bases between. The CDR3 is 13 amino acids. Germline CDR1 reads SGHTA; CDR2 reads FQGNSA. The CDR3 spells CASSPQDNYGYTF. The CDR3 DNA reads as TGTGCCAGCAGCCCCCAGGACAACTATGGCTACACCTTC.

The table lists this clonotype with many counts. The chain recombines TRBV2 with TRBJ2-1; 8 bases match TRBD2. The CDR3 sequence is 15 residues long. Germline values: CDR1 SNHLY, CDR2 FYNNEI. Trimming removed 6 bases from V and 8 bases from J; junction bases left unmatched: 12. The CDR3 nucleotides read TGTGCCAGCAGGGAGACTAGCGCCCCCGGCGATGAGCAGTTCTTC. Translating gives CASRETSAPGDEQFF.

This clonotype was seen more than once but under ten times. This chain joins TRBV19 and TRBJ1-4; D uncertain. V lost 4 bases to trimming and J lost 4 bases, with 10 bases between them. Germline V lookup: CDR1 LNHDA, CDR2 SQIVND (reference sequence). The CDR3 is 14 residues long. In nucleotides, the CDR3 is TGTGCCAGTAGTAGACGACAAGATAATGAAAAACTGTTTTTT. It codes for CASSRRQDNEKLFF.

This clonotype showed up just a few times. This chain connects TRBV6-5 to TRBJ2-7; 8 bases line up with TRBD2. The germline CDR1 and CDR2 sequences are MNHEY and SVGAGI. The CDR3 loop spans 16 amino acids. J lost 3 bases, V lost 2 bases, and 9 bases had no gene match. CDR3 DNA: TGTGCCAGCAGTTACGGAAAATCTAGCGGGCGCTACGAGCAGTACTTC. This sequence encodes CASSYGKSSGRYEQYF.

V usage is TRBV7-2 and J usage is TRBJ2-3, with D possibly being TRBD2 (5 bases). Trimming shortened V by 4 bases and J by 2 bases, and 13 bases separated the two germline ends. CDR3 length: 15 residues. CDR1 and CDR2 from the germline V gene are SGHTA and FQGNSA. The chain's CDR3 is CASSSAALSTDTQYF. DNA of the CDR3: TGTGCCAGCAGCTCAGCGGCCCTTTCCACAGATACGCAGTATTTT.

V gene TRBV11-1 combines with J gene TRBJ2-7; D is unresolved. The germline V and J ends were trimmed by 5 bases and 3 bases, with 17 bases remaining between them. The CDR3 is made up of 15 amino acids. Per the germline V gene, CDR1 is SGHAT and CDR2 is FQDESV (reference sequence). CDR3 amino acids: CASSQSRSQNYEQYF. CDR3 nucleotide sequence: TGTGCCAGCAGCCAGAGTCGGTCCCAAAACTACGAGCAGTACTTC.

The V and J genes are TRBV9 and TRBJ2-1; D perhaps matches TRBD2 (7 bases). V was pared by 0 bases and J by 10 bases, with 17 bases between. There are 15 residues in the CDR3. The V gene's germline CDR1 is SGDLS and CDR2 YYNGEE. The CDR3, as DNA: TGTGCCAGCAGCGTAGGTGGGCGGGGGCTGTCGGAGCAGTTCTTC. It is translated as CASSVGGRGLSEQFF.

The chain carries TRBV15 and TRBJ1-5, with 9 bases fitting TRBD1. CDR1 and CDR2 from the germline V gene are LNHNV and YYDKDF (reference sequence). This CDR3 is built from 17 residues. Trimming took 1 base from V and 5 from J; bases not matched to a gene: 9. CDR3 DNA sequence: TGTGCCACCAGCAGAGTTCCGGGACAGGGCGGGTATCAGCCCCAGCATTTT. Translation: CATSRVPGQGGYQPQHF.

The CDR3 is CASSQDLSGRGRNYGYTF. The CDR3, as DNA: TGCGCCAGCAGCCAAGATTTATCGGGGAGGGGCCGTAACTATGGCTACACCTTC. V gene TRBV4-3 combines with J gene TRBJ1-2; perhaps TRBD1 as D (5 bases). Trimming stripped 0 bases from V and 1 base from J, with 18 bases between. Germline values: CDR1 LGHNA, CDR2 YSLEER. This CDR3 has 18 amino acids.

The V gene is TRBV7-9, the J gene TRBJ2-2; 7 nucleotides align to TRBD1. Losses at the gene ends were 0 bases for V and 0 bases for J; bases not matched to a gene: 10. The CDR3 covers 19 residues. CDR1 SEHNR and CDR2 FQNEAQ come from the germline V gene (reference sequence). The CDR3 here is CASSLAQGGELSNTGELFF. In DNA, the CDR3 is TGTGCCAGCAGCTTAGCTCAAGGGGGCGAACTCTCGAACACCGGGGAGCTGTTTTTT.

The chain combines TRBV9 with TRBJ1-6, with 8 bases lining up with TRBD1. J gave up 4 bases and V 4 bases, and 13 bases lay outside the gene matches. The CDR3 is made up of 18 amino acids. Germline values: CDR1 SGDLS, CDR2 YYNGEE. The CDR3 sequence: CASSPDRGKIGYNSPLHF. As DNA, the CDR3 is TGTGCCAGCAGCCCAGACAGGGGAAAGATCGGTTATAATTCACCCCTCCACTTT. The full variable domain, rest sourced from reference TRBV9 and TRBJ1-6, is DSGVTQTPKHLITATGQRVTLRCSPRSGDLSVYWYQQSLDQGLQFLIQYYNGEERAKGNILERFSAQQFPDLHSELNLSSLELGDSALYFCASSPDRGKIGYNSPLHFGNGTRLTVT.

This chain uses TRBV6-1 with TRBJ1-6, with 8 bases identical to TRBD1. The CDR3 extends over 13 amino acids. V lost 6 bases, J lost 5 bases, and 0 bases stayed unmatched. CDR1 is MNHNS, CDR2 SASEGT, per germline. The CDR3 here is CASRTGDNSPLHF. For the CDR3, the DNA is TGTGCCAGCAGGACAGGGGATAATTCACCCCTCCACTTT.